This T cell receptor beta chain was identified during a study of T-cell memory formation after mild COVID-19. Study context: TCR clusters mostly belonged to single donors.

5'RACE primed at constant segments yielded TCR alpha and TCR beta cDNA libraries bearing sample barcodes and UMIs. TCRdb processed the 5' RACE reads anew with MiXCR; each CDR3 protein has one entry. The sample carries roughly 170,000 distinct CDR3 sequences, less than 20% recorded once. In regard to this clonotype: The antigen is undetermined.

Broader study findings: CD4+ bias marked clones expanding day 15 to 37, unlike balanced contracting clones. Pre-infection memory held some responding clones, suggesting pre-existing cross-reactive T cells responded.

The origin of this receptor is a man aged 18-30 years who had mild COVID-19 (a few samples of this study predate the infection). Cell type and time point are not known. Sequenced: PBMCs or a T cell subset sorted from them (not recorded which).

CDR3 DNA sequence: TGTGCCAGCAGGGGGCCGGGCAATCAGCCCCAGCATTTT. This translates into CASRGPGNQPQHF. The chain joins TRBV7-2 to TRBJ1-5; D possibly corresponds to TRBD1 (5 bases). The CDR3 loop spans 13 amino acids. In germline, CDR1 is SGHTA, CDR2 FQGNSA. V was pared by 6 bases and J by 2 bases, with 8 bases between.